Below, 9 T cell receptor beta chains from the same sample are listed, as sequenced in a study of STAT5B mutations in CD4+ large granular lymphocyte leukemia. The data were produced by immunoSEQ multiplex PCR, yet TCRdb's version contains in-frame clones alone and is incomplete. The sample has over 35,000 clones; around 81% are singletons. Sample: CD4+ T cells from blood buffy coats. These receptors were collected from a human donor in good health.

The chain couples TRBV7-3 to TRBJ2-2, with 11 bases aligning to TRBD1. CDR1 and CDR2 from the germline V gene are SGHTA and FQGTGA. CDR3 length: 15 amino acids. With V trimmed by 2 bases and J by 6 bases, 2 bases remained unmatched. CDR3 loop: CASSLWGQGAGELFF. CDR3 in DNA: TGTGCCAGCAGCTTATGGGGACAGGGGGCCGGGGAGCTGTTTTTT.

The rearrangement joins TRBV19 to TRBJ1-4; the D gene is possibly TRBD1 (6 bases). V was trimmed by 9 bases and J by 2 bases, leaving 13 bases between them. CDR1 is LNHDA and CDR2 is SQIVND in the germline V gene (reference sequence). The CDR3 has 14 residues. The CDR3 nucleotides are TGTGCCAGCGCCGGGACAACTACTAATGAAAAACTGTTTTTT. Translated: CASAGTTTNEKLFF.

This clone showed up just a few times. This chain uses TRBV18 with TRBJ1-2; D is unclear. There are 15 residues in the CDR3. V lost 4 bases and J lost 8, with 20 bases in between. Per the germline V gene, CDR1 is KGHSH and CDR2 is LQKENI. The CDR3 nucleotides are TGTGCCAGCTCACGCGCCACCGCTTCGGAAGGCGGCTACACCTTC. This gives the protein CASSRATASEGGYTF.

J is TRBJ2-3 and V is TRBV7-2; D possibly corresponds to TRBD1 (6 bases). Trimming stripped 5 bases from V and 3 bases from J, with 15 bases between. The CDR3 loop spans 15 amino acids. Germline CDR1 and CDR2: SGHTA and FQGNSA. CDR3 residues: CASSPVGAGTDTQYF. In DNA form, the CDR3 reads TGTGCCAGCAGCCCGGTGGGGGCCGGGACAGATACGCAGTATTTT. Full variable domain (missing parts from reference TRBV7-2 and TRBJ2-3): GAGVSQSPSNKVTEKGKDVELRCDPISGHTALYWYRQSLGQGLEFLIYFQGNSAPDKSGLPSDRFSAERTGGSVSTLTIQRTQQEDSAVYLCASSPVGAGTDTQYFGPGTRLTVL.

The chain carries TRBV7-9 and TRBJ1-1; perhaps TRBD1 as D (5 bases). The V gene's germline CDR1 is SEHNR and CDR2 FQNEAQ (reference sequence). V was shortened by 3 bases and J by 5 bases, with 13 bases between the two germline ends. The CDR3 covers 14 residues. CDR3 protein: CASSFGSGETEAFF. The CDR3 nucleotides are TGTGCCAGCAGCTTTGGCTCGGGGGAGACTGAAGCTTTCTTT. Full variable domain (remainder filled in from reference TRBV7-9 and TRBJ1-1): DTGVSQNPRHKITKRGQNVTFRCDPISEHNRLYWYRQTLGQGPEFLTYFQNEAQLEKSRLLSDRFSAERPKGSFSTLEIQRTEQGDSAMYLCASSFGSGETEAFFGQGTRLTVV.

The chain is built from TRBV7-8 and TRBJ2-7; no clear D gene. Germline CDR1 and CDR2: SGHVS and FQNEAQ. CDR3 length: 14 residues. V lost 0 bases to trimming and J lost 5 bases, with 11 bases between them. The DNA for the CDR3 is TGTGCCAGCAGCTTAGCGGGGATCCCTAACGAGCAGTACTTC. Amino acids: CASSLAGIPNEQYF.

The chain uses TRBV5-5 and TRBJ1-5, with D tentatively TRBD1 (6 bases). This CDR3 comprises 15 residues. V was cut by 4 bases and J by 1 base, with 12 bases left in between. CDR1 is SGHKS, CDR2 YYEKEE, per germline (reference sequence). Here the CDR3 DNA reads TGTGCCAGCAGCCCTAGGACAGTGAGCAATCAGCCCCAGCATTTT. Its translation is CASSPRTVSNQPQHF. The variable domain in full, completed from reference TRBV5-5 and TRBJ1-5, reads DAGVTQSPTHLIKTRGQQVTLRCSPISGHKSVSWYQQVLGQGPQFIFQYYEKEERGRGNFPDRFSARQFPNYSSELNVNALLLGDSALYLCASSPRTVSNQPQHFGDGTRLSIL.

The chain uses TRBV2 and TRBJ1-5; possible D gene TRBD1, 5 bases. Germline values: CDR1 SNHLY, CDR2 FYNNEI. With 5 bases removed from V and 2 bases from J, the gap between germline ends came to 10 bases. The CDR3 has 14 amino acids. CDR3 in amino acids: CASSPQGGNQPQHF. CDR3 DNA sequence: TGTGCCAGCAGTCCTCAGGGAGGCAATCAGCCCCAGCATTTT.

This clone was seen a handful of times. The chain employs TRBV11-2 and TRBJ1-3; D remains ambiguous. Germline CDR1 SGHAT, CDR2 FQNNGV. The V gene lost 9 bases and the J gene lost 1 base, with 10 bases spanning the gap. The CDR3 length is 13 residues. This CDR3 is CASLEQSGNTIYF. CDR3 in DNA: TGTGCCAGTTTGGAGCAGTCTGGAAACACCATATATTTT.